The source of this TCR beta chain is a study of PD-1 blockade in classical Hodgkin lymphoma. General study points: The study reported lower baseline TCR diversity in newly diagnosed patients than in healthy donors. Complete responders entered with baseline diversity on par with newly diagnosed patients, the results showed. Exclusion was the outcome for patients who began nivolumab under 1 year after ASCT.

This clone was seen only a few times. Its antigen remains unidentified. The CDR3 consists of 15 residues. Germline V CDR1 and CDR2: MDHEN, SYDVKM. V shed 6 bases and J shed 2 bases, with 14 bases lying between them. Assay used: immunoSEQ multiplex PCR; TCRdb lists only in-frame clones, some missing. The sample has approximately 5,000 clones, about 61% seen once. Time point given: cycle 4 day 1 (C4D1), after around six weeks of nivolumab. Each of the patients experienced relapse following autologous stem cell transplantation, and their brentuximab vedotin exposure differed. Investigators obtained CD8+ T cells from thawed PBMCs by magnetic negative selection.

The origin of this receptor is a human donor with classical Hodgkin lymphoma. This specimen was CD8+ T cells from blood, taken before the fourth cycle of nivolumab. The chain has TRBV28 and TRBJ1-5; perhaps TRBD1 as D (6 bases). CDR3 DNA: TGTGCCAGCAGAGTGCAGGGGTTGGGCAATCAGCCCCAGCATTTT. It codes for CASRVQGLGNQPQHF.